What follows are 8 T cell receptor beta chains derived from one specimen sequenced in a study of CD8+ T cells in alopecia areata. The authors sorted CD4+ cells into CD25+CD127- cells for five or six patients. Isolated RNA was reverse transcribed into cDNA used as the sequencing template. Clones were read by immunoSEQ multiplex PCR, and TCRdb kept only the in-frame ones, dropping some. The sample lists 37,000 or so clones, 45% to 55% occurring once. Sequenced sample: CD4+ Tregs sorted from blood. The receptor source for this set is a human donor with alopecia areata.

The chain uses TRBV7-3 and TRBJ2-1, with 9 bases matching TRBD1. V shed 5 bases and J 9 bases; nucleotides not matched to a gene: 11. Germline loops: CDR1 SGHTA, CDR2 FQGTGA. This CDR3 is built from 15 residues. CDR3 bases: TGTGCCAGCAGCCCCTACCGGGACAGGGTCGGTGAGCAGTTCTTC. Encoded protein: CASSPYRDRVGEQFF.

The chain has TRBV5-1 and TRBJ2-7; no clear D gene. This CDR3 region has 14 residues. Germline V lookup: CDR1 SGHRS, CDR2 YFSETQ. Trimming left V 3 bases short and J 0 bases short, with 10 bases between. The DNA for the CDR3 is TGCGCCAGCAGCTCTCTGGGTAGCTCCTACGAGCAGTACTTC. Translated: CASSSLGSSYEQYF.

This clone showed up just once. The CDR3 region has the DNA TGTGCCAGCAGTCCCAGGGTGGGGGGCACTGAAGCTTTCTTT. Protein sequence: CASSPRVGGTEAFF. The V gene is TRBV6-5, the J gene TRBJ1-1, with D maybe TRBD1 (5 bases). This CDR3 spans 14 amino acids. Germline V gene sequence: CDR1 MNHEY, CDR2 SVGAGI. Trimming cost V 5 bases and J 4 bases, with 14 bases left between them.

The V gene is TRBV6-1, the J gene TRBJ2-1, with TRBD1 matching over 7 bases. Germline V gene data show CDR1 as MNHNS and CDR2 as SASEGT. V was clipped by 6 bases and J by 10 bases; unmatched bases: 12. This CDR3 contains 14 residues. The CDR3 DNA reads TGTGCCAGCAGGACCGGGACAGTACCGCCGGAGCAGTTCTTC. Residues: CASRTGTVPPEQFF.

This sequence joins TRBV28 and TRBJ1-5; D unclear. The CDR3 length is 12 residues. V lost 1 base and J lost 7, with 5 bases in between. Germline CDR1 and CDR2: MDHEN and SYDVKM. The CDR3 DNA reads as TGTGCCAGCAGTTTATCCTACCAGCCCCAGCATTTT. Translated: CASSLSYQPQHF.

This clone was observed a few times. This chain links TRBV11-2 with TRBJ1-1; 9 bases line up with TRBD1. The CDR3 sequence is 16 residues long. CDR1 is SGHAT and CDR2 is FQNNGV in the germline V gene. V gave up 3 bases and J gave up 4 bases; unmatched junction bases: 9. For the CDR3, the DNA is TGTGCCAGCAGCTTCACAGGGGGCGGATGGGGCACTGAAGCTTTCTTT. Its translation is CASSFTGGGWGTEAFF.

This chain uses TRBV5-4 with TRBJ2-7; D not certain. This CDR3 has 15 amino acids. The V gene lost 0 bases and the J gene lost 3 bases, with 13 bases spanning the gap. Germline CDR1 SGHNT, CDR2 YYREEE (reference sequence). CDR3 region: CASSLGQRRVYEQYF. The CDR3 DNA is TGTGCCAGCAGCTTGGGACAACGGCGCGTCTACGAGCAGTACTTC.

The J gene is TRBJ1-2, the V gene TRBV12-5; no clear D. V dropped 6 bases and J dropped 8 bases, with 19 bases sitting between them. The germline V gene has CDR1 LGHNT and CDR2 FRNRAP. The CDR3 is 14 residues long. CDR3 sequence (DNA): TGTGCTAGTGGAGATAGATCACGTGCTGGAGGCTACACCTTC. It codes for CASGDRSRAGGYTF.